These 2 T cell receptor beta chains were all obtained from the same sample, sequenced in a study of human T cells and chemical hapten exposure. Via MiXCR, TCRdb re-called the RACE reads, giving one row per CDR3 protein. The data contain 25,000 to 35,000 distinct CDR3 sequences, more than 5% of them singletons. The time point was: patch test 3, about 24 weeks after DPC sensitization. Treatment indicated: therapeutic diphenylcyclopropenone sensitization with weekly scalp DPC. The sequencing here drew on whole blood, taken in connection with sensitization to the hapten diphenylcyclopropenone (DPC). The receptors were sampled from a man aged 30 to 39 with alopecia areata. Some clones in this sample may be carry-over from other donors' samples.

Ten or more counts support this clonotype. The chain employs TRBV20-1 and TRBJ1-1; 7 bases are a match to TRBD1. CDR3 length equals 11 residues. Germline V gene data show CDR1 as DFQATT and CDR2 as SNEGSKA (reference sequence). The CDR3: CSGQLNTEAFF. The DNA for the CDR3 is TGCTCGGGACAGCTGAACACTGAAGCTTTCTTT.

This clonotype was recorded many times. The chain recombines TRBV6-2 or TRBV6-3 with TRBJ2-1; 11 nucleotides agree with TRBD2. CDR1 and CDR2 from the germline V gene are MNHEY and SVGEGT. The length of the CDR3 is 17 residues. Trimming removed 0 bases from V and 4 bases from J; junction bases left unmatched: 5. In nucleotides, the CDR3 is TGTGCCAGCAGTTACTCTCCGACTAGCGGGATTTACAATGAGCAGTTCTTC. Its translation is CASSYSPTSGIYNEQFF.